This T cell receptor (beta chain) was retrieved from a study of T cell clonotyping in hematopoietic cell transplantation. Study observations and caveats: At the given depth, recipient repertoires were over 95% de novo clonotypes.

About this clone: Its antigen is not known.

CDR1 is SGHNT, CDR2 YYREEE, per germline (reference sequence). The ends were cut back, 3 bases at V and 4 bases at J, with 20 bases in the middle. CDR3 length: 16 residues. Sequencing used immunoSEQ multiplex PCR; TCRdb keeps in-frame clones, though not all of them. The table shows around 6,100 clones, with about a third occurring only once. The rearrangement uses TRBV5-4 and TRBJ2-7, with a possible D match to TRBD1 (7 bases). This TCR came from a female patient aged 45-60 years who had an allogeneic stem cell transplant from an unrelated donor, so the T cells may come from the graft donor. Some clones in this sample may be carry-over from other donors' samples. The source was peripheral blood mononuclear cells, collected 30 days after allogeneic stem cell transplant. The CDR3 DNA reads TGTGCCAGCAGCTATCCCGGGACCAGGGGGAGGTACGAGCAGTACTTC. It yields the protein CASSYPGTRGRYEQYF.